The subject of this entry is one T cell receptor (beta chain). Generated by immunoSEQ multiplex PCR, the TCRdb table keeps only in-frame clones and is missing some. The data hold around 97,000 clones, with over 75% observed a single time. This record comes from a study of T cell changes during pregnancy in multiple sclerosis. This CDR3 spans 17 amino acids. Germline CDR1 is SGHRS and CDR2 is YFSETQ. V shed 4 bases and J 5 bases; nucleotides not matched to a gene: 8. This sequence originates from a female donor in good health, enrolled as a control in a pregnancy study. This sample comprised peripheral blood, obtained in the second trimester of pregnancy. This rearrangement joins TRBV5-1 to TRBJ2-5; 16 bases are shared with TRBD2. CDR3 in amino acids: CASSPGLAGGLDETQYF. The CDR3 DNA is TGCGCCAGCAGCCCGGGACTAGCGGGGGGGCTTGATGAGACCCAGTACTTC.